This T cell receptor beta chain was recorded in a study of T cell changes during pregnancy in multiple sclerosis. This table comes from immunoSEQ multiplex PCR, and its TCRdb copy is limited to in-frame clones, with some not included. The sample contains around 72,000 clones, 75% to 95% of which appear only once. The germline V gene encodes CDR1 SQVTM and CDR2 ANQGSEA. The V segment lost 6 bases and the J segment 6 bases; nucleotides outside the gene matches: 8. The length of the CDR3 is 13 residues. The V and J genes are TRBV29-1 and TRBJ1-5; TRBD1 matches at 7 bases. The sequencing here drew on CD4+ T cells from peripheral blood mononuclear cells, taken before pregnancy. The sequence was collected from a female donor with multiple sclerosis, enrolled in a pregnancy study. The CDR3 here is CSVADRASQPQHF. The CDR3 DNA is TGCAGCGTGGCTGACAGGGCGTCTCAGCCCCAGCATTTT.